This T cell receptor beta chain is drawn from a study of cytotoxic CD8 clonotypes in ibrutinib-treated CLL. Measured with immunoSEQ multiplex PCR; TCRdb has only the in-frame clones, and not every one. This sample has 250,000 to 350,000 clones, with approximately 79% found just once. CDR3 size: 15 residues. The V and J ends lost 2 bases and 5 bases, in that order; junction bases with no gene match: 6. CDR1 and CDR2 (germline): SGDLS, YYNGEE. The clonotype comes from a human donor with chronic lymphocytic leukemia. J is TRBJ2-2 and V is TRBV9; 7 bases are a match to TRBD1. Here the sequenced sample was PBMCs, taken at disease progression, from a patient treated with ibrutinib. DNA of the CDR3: TGTGCCAGCAGCGTCGTCCAGGGGGTTACCGGGGAGCTGTTTTTT. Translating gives CASSVVQGVTGELFF.